Below are 17 T cell receptor beta chains sequenced from a single sample in a study of cytomegalovirus exposure and HLA in healthy donors. A multiplex PCR was run with 60 Vbeta primers and 13 Jbeta primers. The protocol was immunoSEQ multiplex PCR, while the TCRdb copy is restricted to in-frame clones and leaves out a portion. The sample contains fewer than 150,000 clones, 65% to 80% of which appear only once. Sequenced input: PBMCs. The receptor source for this set is a woman aged 25 to 39 in good health and CMV-seronegative.

CDR3 sequence reads: CASSNLGLTDTQYF. For the CDR3, the DNA is TGTGCCAGCAGTAACCTAGGCCTCACAGATACGCAGTATTTT. The V call is TRBV2, the J call TRBJ2-3; D not resolved. The CDR3 is 14 amino acids. Germline CDR1 SNHLY, CDR2 FYNNEI. V gave up 5 bases and J gave up 2 bases, with 11 bases separating them.

The chain links TRBV27 to TRBJ2-7; D perhaps matches TRBD1 (5 bases). The CDR3 has 13 amino acids. Germline V gene sequence: CDR1 MNHEY, CDR2 SMNVEV (reference sequence). V was trimmed by 6 bases and J by 4 bases, leaving 13 bases between them. CDR3 bases: TGTGCCAGCAGCACCGGGTCAGGGTACGAGCAGTACGTC. Encoded protein: CASSTGSGYEQYV.

The chain is built from TRBV5-4 and TRBJ2-3; the D gene is possibly TRBD2 (6 bases). Germline V gives CDR1 SGHNT, CDR2 YYREEE (reference sequence). The CDR3 spans 14 residues. The V end was cut by 5 bases, the J end by 0 bases, with 10 bases between. The CDR3 loop is CASRNGTSTDTQYF. In DNA form, the CDR3 reads TGTGCCAGCAGAAATGGGACTAGCACAGATACGCAGTATTTT.

This clone was seen a few times. The chain joins TRBV15 to TRBJ2-7, with 9 bases fitting TRBD1. CDR3 size: 16 residues. The germline CDR1 and CDR2 sequences are LNHNV and YYDKDF (reference sequence). V shed 0 bases and J 4 bases; nucleotides not matched to a gene: 7. CDR3 protein: CATSRDPGTGWYEQYF. As DNA, the CDR3 is TGTGCCACCAGCAGAGATCCCGGGACAGGGTGGTACGAGCAGTACTTC.

The chain couples TRBV7-9 to TRBJ2-7, with 7 positions matching TRBD1. CDR3 length: 15 residues. The V gene's germline CDR1 is SEHNR and CDR2 FQNEAQ (reference sequence). J gave up 6 bases and V 3 bases, and 11 bases lay outside the gene matches. The CDR3 DNA follows: TGTGCCAGCAGCTTCGGGGACAGCCGGAAGGGCGAGCAGTACGTC. Translated: CASSFGDSRKGEQYV.

V usage is TRBV7-9 and J usage is TRBJ2-7, with D possibly matching TRBD1 (6 bases). The germline CDR1 and CDR2 sequences are SEHNR and FQNEAQ (reference sequence). The CDR3 runs 13 residues. V lost 1 base and J lost 6, with 10 bases in between. The CDR3: CASSLEAGVEQYF. Here the CDR3 DNA reads TGTGCCAGCAGCTTAGAGGCAGGGGTCGAGCAGTACTTC.

This clone was seen a single time. The V call is TRBV28, the J call TRBJ1-5, with 7 positions matching TRBD1. There are 15 residues in the CDR3. V dropped 4 bases and J dropped 6; count of bases not matched to a gene: 9. From germline, CDR1 is MDHEN and CDR2 SYDVKM. CDR3 residues: CASSYESTGLQPQHF. CDR3 DNA: TGTGCCAGCAGTTACGAGTCGACAGGGCTTCAGCCCCAGCATTTT.

V and J are TRBV6-6 and TRBJ2-4; possibly TRBD2 for D (6 bases). Deletions cut 7 bases from V and 1 base from J, with 8 bases between. In germline, CDR1 is MNHNY, CDR2 SVGAGI (reference sequence). There are 13 residues in the CDR3. CDR3 DNA sequence: TGTGCCAGCACCGGGGGTGCCAAAAACATTCAGTACTTC. It is translated as CASTGGAKNIQYF.

This clone turned up a few times. The rearrangement joins TRBV21-1 to TRBJ2-7; TRBD1 reflects the table's D call only, with no check against the DNA. TRBV21-1 is marked as a pseudogene. The CDR3 length is 17 residues. CDR3 in amino acids: CASSNSTGYQTTYEQYV. DNA of the CDR3: TGTGCCAGCAGCAATTCTACAGGGTACCAAACTACCTACGAGCAGTACGTC.

The chain couples TRBV6-1 to TRBJ1-6; 9 bases fit TRBD1. The V gene's germline CDR1 is MNHNS and CDR2 SASEGT. This CDR3 spans 14 amino acids. Losses at the gene ends were 1 base for V and 8 bases for J; bases not matched to a gene: 0. The CDR3 DNA follows: TGTGCCAGCAGTGAAGGGACAGGGGATTCACCCCTCCACTTT. Residues: CASSEGTGDSPLHF.

This chain connects TRBV2 to TRBJ2-5; 8 bases are a match to TRBD2. The CDR3 sequence is 12 residues long. The trim removed 8 bases at V and 9 bases at J, leaving 8 bases unmatched. Germline V gene lookup returns CDR1 SNHLY and CDR2 FYNNEI. The CDR3 sequence is CASGREAGAQYF. The CDR3 DNA is TGTGCCAGCGGGCGGGAGGCCGGGGCCCAGTACTTC.

This clone was observed a handful of times. The CDR3 coding sequence is TGTGCCAGCAGCTTATACAAGGGAGGGCTAGCCACAGATACGCAGTATTTT. Translated: CASSLYKGGLATDTQYF. This chain joins TRBV7-2 and TRBJ2-3; 7 nucleotides align to TRBD2. The CDR3 extends over 17 amino acids. Unmatched junction bases numbered 10, after V lost 2 bases and J lost 2 bases. Germline CDR1 is SGHTA and CDR2 is FQGNSA.

This clone was detected a few times. The V gene is TRBV4-1, the J gene TRBJ1-5, with a possible D match to TRBD1 (5 bases). The V end lost 0 bases, the J end lost 9 bases, and 9 bases lay between the germline ends. Germline V gene lookup returns CDR1 MGHRA and CDR2 YSYEKL. The CDR3 is 13 amino acids. CDR3 bases: TGCGCCAGCAGCCAAGAGGGGGGACGGCCCCAGCATTTT. As protein: CASSQEGGRPQHF.

This chain joins TRBV7-2 and TRBJ2-1; no reliable D call. Germline V lookup: CDR1 SGHTA, CDR2 FQGNSA. Trimming took 8 bases from V and 0 from J, leaving 8 bases between them. This CDR3 is 13 amino acids long. The CDR3 bases are TGTGCCAGCGGTAACACCTCCTACAATGAGCAGTTCTTC. Translation: CASGNTSYNEQFF.

The V gene is TRBV7-8, the J gene TRBJ1-5; no clear D gene. This CDR3 region has 16 residues. Trimming cost V 5 bases and J 5 bases, with 19 bases left between them. Germline loops: CDR1 SGHVS, CDR2 FQNEAQ. CDR3 DNA: TGTGCCAGCAGCCCAGGACTGGGGTCGGTTCATCAGCCCCAGCATTTT. This sequence encodes CASSPGLGSVHQPQHF.

This clone was counted only a few times. The chain employs TRBV7-2 and TRBJ2-3; D call uncertain. The CDR3 is 13 residues long. Trimming removed 5 bases from V and 2 bases from J, with 8 bases in between. Germline values: CDR1 SGHTA, CDR2 FQGNSA. The CDR3: CASSPYITDTQYF. For the CDR3, the DNA is TGTGCCAGCAGCCCGTACATCACAGATACGCAGTATTTT. Looking up the rest from reference TRBV7-2 and TRBJ2-3 gives the full variable domain: GAGVSQSPSNKVTEKGKDVELRCDPISGHTALYWYRQSLGQGLEFLIYFQGNSAPDKSGLPSDRFSAERTGGSVSTLTIQRTQQEDSAVYLCASSPYITDTQYFGPGTRLTVL.

The chain employs TRBV5-6 and TRBJ2-1; D might be TRBD2 (7 bases). This CDR3 contains 15 residues. The V gene's germline CDR1 is SGHDT and CDR2 YYEEEE. Trimming left V 0 bases short and J 4 bases short, with 11 bases between. CDR3 DNA: TGTGCCAGCAGCTTGGGGGGGGGCCCATACAATGAGCAGTTCTTC. Translated, it gives CASSLGGGPYNEQFF.